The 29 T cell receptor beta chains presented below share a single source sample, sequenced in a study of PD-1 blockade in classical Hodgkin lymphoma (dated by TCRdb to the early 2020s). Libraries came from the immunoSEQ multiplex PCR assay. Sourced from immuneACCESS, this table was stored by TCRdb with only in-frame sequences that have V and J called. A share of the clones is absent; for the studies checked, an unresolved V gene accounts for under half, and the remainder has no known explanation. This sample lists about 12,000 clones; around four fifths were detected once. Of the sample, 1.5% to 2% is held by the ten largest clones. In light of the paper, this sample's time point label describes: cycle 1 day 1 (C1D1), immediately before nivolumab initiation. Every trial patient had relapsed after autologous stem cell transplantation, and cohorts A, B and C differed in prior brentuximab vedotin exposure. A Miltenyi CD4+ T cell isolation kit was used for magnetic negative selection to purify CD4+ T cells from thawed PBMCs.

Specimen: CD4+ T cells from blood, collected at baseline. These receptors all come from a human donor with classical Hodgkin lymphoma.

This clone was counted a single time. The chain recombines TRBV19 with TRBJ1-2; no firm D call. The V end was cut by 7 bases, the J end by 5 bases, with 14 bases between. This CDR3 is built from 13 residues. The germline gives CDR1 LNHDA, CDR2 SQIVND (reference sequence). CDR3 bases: TGTGCCAGTACCCCTGGCCGGGTTTATGGCTACACCTTC. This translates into CASTPGRVYGYTF.

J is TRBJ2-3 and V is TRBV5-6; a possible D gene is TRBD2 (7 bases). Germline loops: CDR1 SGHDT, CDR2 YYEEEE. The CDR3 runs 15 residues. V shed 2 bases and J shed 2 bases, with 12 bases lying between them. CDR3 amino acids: CASSFRGAHTDTQYF. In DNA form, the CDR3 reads TGTGCCAGCAGCTTTCGGGGGGCCCACACAGATACGCAGTATTTT.

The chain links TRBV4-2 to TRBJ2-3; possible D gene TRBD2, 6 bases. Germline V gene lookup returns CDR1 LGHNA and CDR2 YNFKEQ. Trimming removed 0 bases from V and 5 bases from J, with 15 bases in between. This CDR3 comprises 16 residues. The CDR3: CASSQEGSGVKDTQYF. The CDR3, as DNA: TGTGCCAGCAGCCAAGAGGGGTCGGGGGTTAAAGATACGCAGTATTTT.

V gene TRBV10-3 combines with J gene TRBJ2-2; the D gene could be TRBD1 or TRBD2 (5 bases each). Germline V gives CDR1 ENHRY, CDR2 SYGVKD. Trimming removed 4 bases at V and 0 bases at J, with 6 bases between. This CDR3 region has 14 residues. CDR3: CAISGGTNTGELFF. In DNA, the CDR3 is TGTGCCATCAGTGGGGGGACGAACACCGGGGAGCTGTTTTTT.

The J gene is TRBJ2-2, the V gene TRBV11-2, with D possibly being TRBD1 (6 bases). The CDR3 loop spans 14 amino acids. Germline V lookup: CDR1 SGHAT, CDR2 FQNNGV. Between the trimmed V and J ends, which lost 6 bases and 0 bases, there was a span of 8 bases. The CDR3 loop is CASSRTANTGELFF. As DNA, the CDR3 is TGTGCCAGCAGTCGGACAGCGAACACCGGGGAGCTGTTTTTT. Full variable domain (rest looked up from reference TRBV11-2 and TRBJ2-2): EAGVAQSPRYKIIEKRQSVAFWCNPISGHATLYWYQQILGQGPKLLIQFQNNGVVDDSQLPKDRFSAERLKGVDSTLKIQPAKLEDSAVYLCASSRTANTGELFFGEGSRLTVL.

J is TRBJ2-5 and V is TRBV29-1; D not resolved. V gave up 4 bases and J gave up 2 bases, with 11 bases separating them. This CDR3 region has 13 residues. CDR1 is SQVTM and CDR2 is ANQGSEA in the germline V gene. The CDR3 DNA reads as TGCAGCGTTGCCCAGACCAAACAAGAGACCCAGTACTTC. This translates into CSVAQTKQETQYF.

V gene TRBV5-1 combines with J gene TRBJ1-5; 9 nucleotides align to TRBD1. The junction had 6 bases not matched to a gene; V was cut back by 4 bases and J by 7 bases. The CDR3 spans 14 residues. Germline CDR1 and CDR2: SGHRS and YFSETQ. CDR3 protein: CASSVGTGSQPQHF. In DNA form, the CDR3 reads TGCGCCAGCAGCGTTGGGACAGGGTCACAGCCCCAGCATTTT.

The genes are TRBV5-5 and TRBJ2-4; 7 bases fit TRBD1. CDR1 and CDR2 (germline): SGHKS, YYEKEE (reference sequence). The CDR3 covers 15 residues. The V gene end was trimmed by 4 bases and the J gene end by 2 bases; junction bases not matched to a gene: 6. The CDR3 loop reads CASSIEGATKNIQYF. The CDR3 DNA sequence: TGTGCCAGCAGCATTGAGGGGGCTACCAAAAACATTCAGTACTTC.

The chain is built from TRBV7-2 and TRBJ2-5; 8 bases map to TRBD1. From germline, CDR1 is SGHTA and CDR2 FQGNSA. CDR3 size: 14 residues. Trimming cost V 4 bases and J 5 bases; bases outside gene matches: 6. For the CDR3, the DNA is TGTGCCAGCAGCTCCGGACAGGGCAGTGAGACCCAGTACTTC. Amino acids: CASSSGQGSETQYF.

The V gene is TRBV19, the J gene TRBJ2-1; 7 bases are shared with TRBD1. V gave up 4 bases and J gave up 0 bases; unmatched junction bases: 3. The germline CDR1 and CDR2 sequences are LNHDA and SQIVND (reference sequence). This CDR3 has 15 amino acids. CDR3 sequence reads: CASSRDRVSYNEQFF. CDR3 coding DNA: TGTGCCAGTAGTAGAGACAGGGTCTCCTACAATGAGCAGTTCTTC.

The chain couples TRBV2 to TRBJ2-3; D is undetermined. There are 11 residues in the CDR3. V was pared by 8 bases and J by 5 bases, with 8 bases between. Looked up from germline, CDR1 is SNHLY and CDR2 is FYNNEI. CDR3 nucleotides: TGTGCCAGCTCGGATCTAGATACGCAGTATTTT. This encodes CASSDLDTQYF.

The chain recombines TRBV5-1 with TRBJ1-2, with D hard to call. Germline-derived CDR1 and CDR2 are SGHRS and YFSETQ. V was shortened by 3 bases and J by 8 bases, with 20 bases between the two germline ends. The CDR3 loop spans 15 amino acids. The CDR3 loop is CASSSAGSWSVGYTF. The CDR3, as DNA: TGCGCCAGCAGCTCCGCAGGTAGTTGGTCGGTAGGCTACACCTTC. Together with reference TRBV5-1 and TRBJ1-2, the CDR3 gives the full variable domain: KAGVTQTPRYLIKTRGQQVTLSCSPISGHRSVSWYQQTPGQGLQFLFEYFSETQRNKGNFPGRFSGRQFSNSRSEMNVSTLELGDSALYLCASSSAGSWSVGYTFGSGTRLTVV.

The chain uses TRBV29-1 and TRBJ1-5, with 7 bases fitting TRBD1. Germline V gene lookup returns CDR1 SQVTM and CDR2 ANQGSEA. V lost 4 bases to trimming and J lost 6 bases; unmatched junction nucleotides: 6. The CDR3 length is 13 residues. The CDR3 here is CSVGQGLGQPQHF. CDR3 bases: TGCAGCGTTGGACAGGGTTTAGGTCAGCCCCAGCATTTT.

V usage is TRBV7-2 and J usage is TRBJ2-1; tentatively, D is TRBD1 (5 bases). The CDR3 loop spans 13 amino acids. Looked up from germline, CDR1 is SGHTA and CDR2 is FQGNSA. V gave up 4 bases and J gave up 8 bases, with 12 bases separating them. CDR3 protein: CASSWPRGHEQFF. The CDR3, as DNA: TGTGCCAGCAGCTGGCCTAGGGGTCATGAGCAGTTCTTC.

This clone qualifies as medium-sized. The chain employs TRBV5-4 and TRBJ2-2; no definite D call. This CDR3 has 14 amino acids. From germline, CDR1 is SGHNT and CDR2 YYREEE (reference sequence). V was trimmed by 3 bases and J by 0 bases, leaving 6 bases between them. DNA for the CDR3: TGTGCCAGCAGCTCGGTCGCGAACACCGGGGAGCTGTTTTTT. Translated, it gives CASSSVANTGELFF.

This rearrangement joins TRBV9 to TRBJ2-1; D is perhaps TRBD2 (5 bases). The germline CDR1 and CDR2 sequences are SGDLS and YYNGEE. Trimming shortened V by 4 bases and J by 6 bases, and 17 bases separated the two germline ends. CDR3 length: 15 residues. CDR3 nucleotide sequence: TGTGCCAGCAGCACATCAGACTGGACTTCCAATGAGCAGTTCTTC. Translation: CASSTSDWTSNEQFF.

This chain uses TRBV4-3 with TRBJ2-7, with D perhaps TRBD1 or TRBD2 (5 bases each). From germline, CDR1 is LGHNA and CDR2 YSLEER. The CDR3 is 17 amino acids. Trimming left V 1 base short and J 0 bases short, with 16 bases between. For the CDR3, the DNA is TGCGCCAGCAGCCAAGCAGGGACCGGTCCGAGCTCCTACGAGCAGTACTTC. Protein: CASSQAGTGPSSYEQYF.

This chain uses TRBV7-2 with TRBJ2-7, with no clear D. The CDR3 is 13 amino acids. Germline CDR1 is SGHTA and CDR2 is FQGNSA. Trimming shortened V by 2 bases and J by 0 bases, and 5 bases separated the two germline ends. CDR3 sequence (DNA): TGTGCCAGCAGCTTAAGAGGCTCCTACGAGCAGTACTTC. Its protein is CASSLRGSYEQYF.

The CDR3 sequence: CASSRGGESSYEQYF. The CDR3 bases are TGTGCCAGCAGTAGGGGAGGAGAGAGCTCCTACGAGCAGTACTTC. V is TRBV6-1 and J is TRBJ2-7, with D possibly TRBD2 on 6 matching bases. Between the trimmed V and J ends, which lost 5 bases and 0 bases, there was a span of 14 bases. The V gene's germline CDR1 is MNHNS and CDR2 SASEGT. The CDR3 contains 15 residues.

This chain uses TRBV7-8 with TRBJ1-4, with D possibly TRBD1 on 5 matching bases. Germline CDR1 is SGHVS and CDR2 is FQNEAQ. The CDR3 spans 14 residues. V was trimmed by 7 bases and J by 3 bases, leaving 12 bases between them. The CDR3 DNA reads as TGTGCCAGCACCCAGGGACGGGCTAATGAAAAACTGTTTTTT. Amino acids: CASTQGRANEKLFF.

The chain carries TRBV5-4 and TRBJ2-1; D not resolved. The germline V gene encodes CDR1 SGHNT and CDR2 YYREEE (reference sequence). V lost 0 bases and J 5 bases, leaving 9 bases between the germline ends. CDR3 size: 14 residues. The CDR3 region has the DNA TGTGCCAGCAGCTTGGTACAGAAAAACAATGAGCAGTTCTTC. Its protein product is CASSLVQKNNEQFF.

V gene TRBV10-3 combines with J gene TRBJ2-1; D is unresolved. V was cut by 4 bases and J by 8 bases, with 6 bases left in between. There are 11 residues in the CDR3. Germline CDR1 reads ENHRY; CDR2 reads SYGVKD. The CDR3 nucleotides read TGTGCCATCAGTGTGAAGGATGAGCAGTTCTTC. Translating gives CAISVKDEQFF.

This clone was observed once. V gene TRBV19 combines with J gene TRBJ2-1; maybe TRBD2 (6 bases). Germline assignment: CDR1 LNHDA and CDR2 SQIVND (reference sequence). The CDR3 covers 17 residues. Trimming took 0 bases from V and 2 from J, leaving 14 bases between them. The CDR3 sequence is CASSIDRGGLPYNEQFF. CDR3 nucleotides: TGTGCCAGTAGTATAGATAGGGGAGGTCTACCCTACAATGAGCAGTTCTTC.

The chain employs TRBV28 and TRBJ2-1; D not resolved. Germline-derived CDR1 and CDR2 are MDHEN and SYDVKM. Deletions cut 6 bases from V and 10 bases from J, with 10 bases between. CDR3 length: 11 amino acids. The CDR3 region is CASRGIGEQFF. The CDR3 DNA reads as TGTGCCAGCAGGGGAATCGGGGAGCAGTTCTTC.

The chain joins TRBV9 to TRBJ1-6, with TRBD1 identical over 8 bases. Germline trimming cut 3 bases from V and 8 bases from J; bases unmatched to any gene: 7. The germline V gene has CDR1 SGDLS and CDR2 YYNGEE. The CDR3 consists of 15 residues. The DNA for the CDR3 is TGTGCCAGCAGCGAACGGACAGGGAGGTATTCACCCCTCCACTTT. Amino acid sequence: CASSERTGRYSPLHF.

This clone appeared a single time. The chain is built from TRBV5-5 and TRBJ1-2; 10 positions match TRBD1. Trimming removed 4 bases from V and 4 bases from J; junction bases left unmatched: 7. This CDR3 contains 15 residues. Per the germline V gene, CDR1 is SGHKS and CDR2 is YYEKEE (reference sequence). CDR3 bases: TGTGCCAGCAGCAGACCGGGACAGGGGCTCTATGGCTACACCTTC. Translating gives CASSRPGQGLYGYTF.

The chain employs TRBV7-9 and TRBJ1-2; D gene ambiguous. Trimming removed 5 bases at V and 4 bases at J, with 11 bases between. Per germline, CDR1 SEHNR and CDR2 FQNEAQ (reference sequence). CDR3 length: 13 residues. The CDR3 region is CASSPDAGYGYTF. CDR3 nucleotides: TGTGCCAGCAGCCCCGACGCAGGCTATGGCTACACCTTC.

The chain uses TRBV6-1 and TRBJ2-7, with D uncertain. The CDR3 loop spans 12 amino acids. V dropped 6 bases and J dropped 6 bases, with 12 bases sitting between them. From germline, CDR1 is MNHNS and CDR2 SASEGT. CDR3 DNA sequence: TGTGCCAGCAGCCGGGTAAGGAGCGAGCAGTACTTC. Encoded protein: CASSRVRSEQYF.

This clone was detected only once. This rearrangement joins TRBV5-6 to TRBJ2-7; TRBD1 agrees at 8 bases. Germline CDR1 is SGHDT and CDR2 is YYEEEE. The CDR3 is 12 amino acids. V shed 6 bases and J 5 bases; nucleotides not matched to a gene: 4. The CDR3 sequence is CASKQTGDEQYF. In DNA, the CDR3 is TGTGCCAGCAAGCAGACAGGGGACGAGCAGTACTTC.